This TCR beta chain was found in a study of regulatory T cells in long-lasting Graves disease. Background on the study: Antithyroid drugs had been taken under 3 months by newly diagnosed Graves' patients.

Arm-PCR of CDR3 regions with iRepertoire HTBI primers generated TCR beta libraries. TCRdb re-analysed the multiplex PCR reads in MiXCR, keeping a single row per CDR3 protein. The data hold about 200,000 distinct CDR3 sequences, with 18% observed a single time. This clonotype was picked up many times. This CDR3 has 17 residues. Trimming took 2 bases from V and 6 from J; bases not matched to a gene: 12. The germline V gene has CDR1 MNHEY and CDR2 SMNVEV (reference sequence). Specified time point: newly diagnosed GD, antithyroid drugs for less than 3 months. Scientists built the TCR library using RNA that was extracted from PBMCs.

This specimen was peripheral blood mononuclear cells (PBMCs), taken at new diagnosis, from a patient treated with antithyroid drugs. This clonotype was sampled from a female donor with Graves disease. The chain links TRBV27 to TRBJ2-7; TRBD2 matches at 11 bases. CDR3 in amino acids: CASSLEVSTSGSGEQYF. CDR3 in DNA: TGTGCCAGCAGTTTAGAGGTCTCTACTAGCGGGAGCGGCGAGCAGTACTTC.